This entry lists 27 T cell receptor beta chains sequenced from one sample in a study of T-cell reconstitution after alpha-beta-depleted transplantation in children. Unique molecular identifiers were incorporated during preparation of the TCRbeta library. TCRdb called the PCR reads again in MiXCR, with one record for every CDR3 protein. This table holds approximately 640,000 distinct CDR3 sequences, around 17% found once. This specimen consisted of PBMCs from the stem cell graft donor, obtained from the stem cell graft. The receptor set was obtained from a human donor who donated a stem cell graft to a child with acute myeloid leukemia.

The chain employs TRBV10-3 and TRBJ2-5; unclear D gene. V was clipped by 8 bases and J by 4 bases, with 14 bases between them. The germline gives CDR1 ENHRY, CDR2 SYGVKD. CDR3 length: 13 amino acids. CDR3 protein: CAIATAEGETQYF. The DNA for the CDR3 is TGTGCCATCGCAACTGCCGAAGGAGAGACCCAGTACTTC.

There are many counts of this clonotype. V is TRBV10-3 and J is TRBJ2-1; maybe TRBD1 (5 bases). The CDR3 totals 15 residues. The V end lost 2 bases, the J end lost 7 bases, and 15 bases lay between the germline ends. Per germline, CDR1 ENHRY and CDR2 SYGVKD. CDR3 in DNA: TGTGCCATCAGTGAGGACGAAAGGGGCAAGAATGAGCAGTTCTTC. Its translation: CAISEDERGKNEQFF.

A few counts support this clonotype. This chain uses TRBV28 with TRBJ2-5, with TRBD2 matching 11 bases. The CDR3 length is 20 residues. Germline CDR1 is MDHEN and CDR2 is SYDVKM. The junction had 25 bases not matched to a gene; V was cut back by 6 bases and J by 7 bases. CDR3 sequence reads: CASSPPGASGGLLGVPTQYF. The CDR3 DNA reads TGTGCCAGCAGCCCCCCGGGAGCTAGCGGGGGGCTTCTCGGTGTCCCGACCCAGTACTTC.

This clonotype was observed a handful of times. The rearrangement uses TRBV5-1 and TRBJ1-1; D might be TRBD1 (6 bases). Germline V gene data show CDR1 as SGHRS and CDR2 as YFSETQ. This CDR3 has 15 amino acids. With 4 bases removed from V and 0 bases from J, the gap between germline ends came to 13 bases. Here the CDR3 reads CASSHDRPMNTEAFF. CDR3 in DNA: TGCGCCAGCAGCCACGACAGGCCAATGAACACTGAAGCTTTCTTT.

The CDR3 DNA is TGTGCCAGCAGTCCCGGACTAACGGGAGGCTACACCTTC. Amino acids: CASSPGLTGGYTF. The chain recombines TRBV6-1 with TRBJ1-2; D not certain. Germline loops: CDR1 MNHNS, CDR2 SASEGT. This CDR3 has 13 amino acids. Trimming took 5 bases from V and 8 from J, leaving 15 bases between them.

The J gene is TRBJ2-3, the V gene TRBV6-5; maybe TRBD1 (5 bases). The CDR3 runs 12 residues. The ends were cut back, 7 bases at V and 1 base at J, with 6 bases in the middle. Germline-derived CDR1 and CDR2 are MNHEY and SVGAGI. The CDR3 here is CASKGGTDTQYF. The CDR3 DNA reads as TGTGCCAGCAAAGGGGGCACAGATACGCAGTATTTT.

The sample holds many counts of this clonotype. This rearrangement joins TRBV20-1 to TRBJ1-5; D is ambiguous. CDR3 length: 15 residues. With 3 bases removed from V and 0 bases from J, the gap between germline ends came to 12 bases. The germline CDR1 and CDR2 sequences are DFQATT and SNEGSKA (reference sequence). The CDR3 reads CSASGGRHSNQPQHF. The CDR3, as DNA: TGCAGTGCTAGTGGTGGCAGACATAGCAATCAGCCCCAGCATTTT.

Comment on this clonotype: This may stem from a read error, because a much larger clone lies one nucleotide away. The chain recombines TRBV12-3 or TRBV12-4 with TRBJ2-1, with D uncertain. CDR3 length: 17 amino acids. The CDR3 DNA is TGTACCAGCAGTTTAAGAGCAGCTGAGAGCTCCTACAATGAGCAGTTCTTC. Translation: CTSSLRAAESSYNEQFF.

This rearrangement joins TRBV2 to TRBJ1-5; D is perhaps TRBD1 (6 bases). V was trimmed by 4 bases and J by 2 bases, leaving 12 bases between them. The CDR3 is made up of 15 amino acids. The germline CDR1 and CDR2 sequences are SNHLY and FYNNEI. In nucleotides, the CDR3 is TGTGCCAGCAGTGGAAGGGGGACGGGCAATCAGCCCCAGCATTTT. It translates to CASSGRGTGNQPQHF.

This clonotype was seen many times. This chain connects TRBV5-6 to TRBJ2-1; D is uncertain. The CDR3 has 16 residues. Trimming pared 1 base from V and 9 bases from J, leaving 20 bases between. Germline values: CDR1 SGHDT, CDR2 YYEEEE. DNA of the CDR3: TGTGCCAGCAGCTTGTGGGAAAGGACGGCTTACGGTGAGCAGTTCTTC. Translated, it gives CASSLWERTAYGEQFF.

The table lists this clonotype with many counts. The chain is built from TRBV20-1 and TRBJ1-6, with TRBD1 as a possible D gene (5 bases). Trimming stripped 0 bases from V and 5 bases from J, with 14 bases between. From germline, CDR1 is DFQATT and CDR2 SNEGSKA (reference sequence). This CDR3 has 16 residues. The DNA for the CDR3 is TGCAGTGCTAGAGAGGGGACGGGGAGCGATAATTCACCCCTCCACTTT. Translated, it gives CSAREGTGSDNSPLHF.

This chain connects TRBV11-2 to TRBJ2-5; D possibly corresponds to TRBD2 (6 bases). Germline V gene lookup returns CDR1 SGHAT and CDR2 FQNNGV. This CDR3 has 15 residues. V was pared by 5 bases and J by 4 bases, with 17 bases between. The CDR3 loop is CASSQPREFGETQYF. In DNA form, the CDR3 reads TGTGCCAGCAGCCAACCCCGGGAGTTCGGAGAGACCCAGTACTTC.

The rearrangement uses TRBV5-6 and TRBJ2-3; 9 positions match TRBD1. The CDR3 extends over 15 amino acids. Unmatched junction bases numbered 4, after V lost 0 bases and J lost 5 bases. The V gene's germline CDR1 is SGHDT and CDR2 YYEEEE. The CDR3 nucleotides are TGTGCCAGCAGCTTGGAGACAGGGGGACGAGATACGCAGTATTTT. Its translation: CASSLETGGRDTQYF.

This clonotype came up many times. The V and J genes are TRBV6-1 and TRBJ1-2; D uncertain. The V end lost 5 bases, the J end lost 3 bases, and 16 bases lay between the germline ends. Per germline, CDR1 MNHNS and CDR2 SASEGT. The CDR3 runs to 15 residues. CDR3 sequence reads: CASSQSRATDYGYTF. The DNA for the CDR3 is TGTGCCAGCAGTCAATCCCGGGCAACGGACTATGGCTACACCTTC.

This clonotype was recorded a few times. The rearrangement uses TRBV5-6 and TRBJ2-7; weak D call: TRBD1 (6 bases). CDR1 is SGHDT and CDR2 is YYEEEE in the germline V gene. The V end was cut by 0 bases, the J end by 7 bases, with 14 bases between. The CDR3 consists of 14 residues. CDR3 amino acids: CASSLVQGSGEQYV. Here the CDR3 DNA reads TGTGCCAGCAGCTTGGTTCAGGGGTCGGGAGAGCAGTACGTC.

A word on this clonotype: Mismatch with germline at one junction end may stem from a read error. This chain joins TRBV20-1 and TRBJ2-1, with D possibly matching TRBD2 (5 bases). The CDR3 length is 17 residues. The germline V gene has CDR1 DFQATT and CDR2 SNEGSKA (reference sequence). The CDR3 reads CCASLLLAISSYNEQFF. The CDR3 DNA reads TGCTGTGCTAGCCTCCTTCTAGCTATTAGCTCCTACAATGAGCAGTTCTTC.

This clonotype was seen many times. V and J are TRBV5-5 and TRBJ1-2; D unclear. The CDR3 contains 14 residues. From germline, CDR1 is SGHKS and CDR2 YYEKEE (reference sequence). V dropped 6 bases and J dropped 8 bases, with 20 bases sitting between them. As DNA, the CDR3 is TGTGCCAGCACCCCCGAAAGGGATTTCAAGGGCTACACCTTC. Translating it yields CASTPERDFKGYTF.

This clonotype was counted at least ten times. The CDR3 nucleotides are TGCGCCAGCATTGGCGGGGCTAACACCGGGGAGCTGTTTTTT. Protein product: CASIGGANTGELFF. The chain couples TRBV5-1 to TRBJ2-2, with D perhaps matching TRBD2 (6 bases). Germline CDR1 is SGHRS and CDR2 is YFSETQ. Trimming took 6 bases from V and 2 from J, leaving 11 bases between them. The CDR3 covers 14 residues.

This clonotype appeared a few times. The J gene is TRBJ2-1, the V gene TRBV5-1; 9 bases are a match to TRBD2. This CDR3 has 16 amino acids. Germline V CDR1 and CDR2: SGHRS, YFSETQ. Trimming took 3 bases from V and 12 from J; bases not matched to a gene: 16. The CDR3: CASSSSGALLPLGQFF. As DNA, the CDR3 is TGCGCCAGCAGCTCTAGCGGGGCCCTCCTTCCTTTGGGGCAGTTCTTC.

Concerning this clonotype itself: A read error may be the cause here, since a much bigger clone is one base away. The chain uses TRBV20-1 and TRBJ2-4, with 12 bases fitting TRBD2. The CDR3 extends over 17 amino acids. Germline V lookup: CDR1 DFQATT, CDR2 SNEGSKA (reference sequence). The DNA of the CDR3 is TGCTGTGCTAGAGATTCGACTAGCGGGGGTAGTTTAAACATTCAGTACTTC. Protein: CCARDSTSGGSLNIQYF.

The chain uses TRBV20-1 and TRBJ1-1; 10 positions agree with TRBD1. The CDR3 runs 13 residues. J gave up 4 bases and V 5 bases, and 4 bases lay outside the gene matches. The germline CDR1 and CDR2 sequences are DFQATT and SNEGSKA (reference sequence). This chain's CDR3 is CSAGTGEFTEAFF. Here the CDR3 DNA reads TGCAGTGCTGGGACAGGGGAGTTCACTGAAGCTTTCTTT.

In this sample, this clonotype turned up many times. The V and J genes are TRBV12-3 or TRBV12-4 and TRBJ2-1; TRBD1 or TRBD2 may be the D gene (5 bases each). The V gene lost 3 bases and the J gene lost 10 bases, with 13 bases spanning the gap. The CDR3 extends over 13 amino acids. This CDR3 reads CASSFDRGPEQFF. The CDR3 nucleotides are TGTGCCAGCAGTTTTGATCGGGGCCCAGAGCAGTTCTTC.

This clonotype was counted ten times or more. The rearrangement joins TRBV5-4 to TRBJ2-3, with D unclear. Germline V lookup: CDR1 SGHNT, CDR2 YYREEE (reference sequence). The V end lost 4 bases, the J end lost 3 bases, and 6 bases lay between the germline ends. The CDR3 spans 12 residues. CDR3 DNA: TGTGCCAGCAGCCAAGCGACAGATACGCAGTATTTT. Amino acids: CASSQATDTQYF.

This chain links TRBV5-5 with TRBJ2-3; TRBD2 matches at 8 bases. V shed 4 bases and J 4 bases; nucleotides not matched to a gene: 14. Germline V gives CDR1 SGHKS, CDR2 YYEKEE (reference sequence). This CDR3 is 17 amino acids long. This chain's CDR3 is CASSLVIGGGWSDTQYF. CDR3 nucleotide sequence: TGTGCCAGCAGCCTGGTGATTGGCGGGGGGTGGTCAGATACGCAGTATTTT.

The chain joins TRBV5-1 to TRBJ2-5; D is perhaps TRBD2 (5 bases). The CDR3 is 15 amino acids. V lost 5 bases, J lost 0 bases, and 14 bases lay in between. CDR1 is SGHRS, CDR2 YFSETQ, per germline. CDR3 loop: CASSPQRLYQETQYF. CDR3 nucleotide sequence: TGCGCCAGCAGTCCCCAGCGGCTGTACCAAGAGACCCAGTACTTC.

The genes are TRBV24-1 and TRBJ2-7; 11 bases align to TRBD2. The V gene's germline CDR1 is KGHDR and CDR2 SFDVKD. With 4 bases clipped from V and 0 bases from J, the junction kept 4 bases outside the gene matches. CDR3 length: 16 amino acids. The DNA for the CDR3 is TGTGCCACCAGTGACCTACTAGCGGGGGCCTCCTACGAGCAGTACGTC. Protein sequence: CATSDLLAGASYEQYV.

This clonotype has more than one count but fewer than ten. The rearrangement joins TRBV7-3 to TRBJ2-1, with TRBD1 identical over 9 bases. Germline CDR1 and CDR2: SGHTA and FQGTGA. V was clipped by 5 bases and J by 0 bases; unmatched bases: 14. CDR3 length: 19 residues. CDR3 sequence: CASSTAGTGPKSSYNEQFF. In DNA form, the CDR3 reads TGTGCCAGCAGCACCGCCGGGACAGGGCCCAAAAGCTCCTACAATGAGCAGTTCTTC.